This TCR beta chain was captured by sequencing in a study of T cells in Graves' hyperthyroidism and ophthalmopathy. This clonotype was seen at least ten times. CDR3 length: 16 amino acids. V shed 5 bases and J 3 bases; nucleotides not matched to a gene: 13. Germline values: CDR1 SGHAT, CDR2 FQNNGV. TCR beta CDR3 regions were amplified from RNA transcripts. First-round RT-PCR targeting the TCR CDR3 was performed with the HTBI primer set. TCRdb called the multiplex PCR reads again in MiXCR, with one record for every CDR3 protein. There are 550,000 to 600,000 distinct CDR3 sequences in the sample; about half occur only once, and under 20% lies in the top ten. Exclusion of a patient resulted from uncontrolled infection, other autoimmune disease, pregnancy or lactation.

The specimen was peripheral blood or thyroid tissue (not recorded which). The chain carries TRBV11-2 and TRBJ2-7; 7 positions agree with TRBD2. This TCR derives from an adult woman with Graves' disease, either hyperthyroidism or ophthalmopathy (not recorded which). CDR3 coding DNA: TGTGCCAGCAGCCCAAGGCGGTCTAGCGGCCTCTACGAGCAGTACTTC. Protein sequence: CASSPRRSSGLYEQYF.